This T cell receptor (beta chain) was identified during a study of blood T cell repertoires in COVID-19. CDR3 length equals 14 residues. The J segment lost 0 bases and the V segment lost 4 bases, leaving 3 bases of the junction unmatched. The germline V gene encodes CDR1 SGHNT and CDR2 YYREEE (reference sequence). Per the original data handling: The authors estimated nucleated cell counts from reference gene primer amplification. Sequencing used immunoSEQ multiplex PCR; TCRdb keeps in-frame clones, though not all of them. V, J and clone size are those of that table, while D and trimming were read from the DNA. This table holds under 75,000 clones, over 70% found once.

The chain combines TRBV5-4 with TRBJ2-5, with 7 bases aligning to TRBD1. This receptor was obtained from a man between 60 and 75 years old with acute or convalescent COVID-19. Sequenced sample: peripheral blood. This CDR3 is CASSRTGDQETQYF. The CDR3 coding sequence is TGTGCCAGCAGCCGGACAGGAGACCAAGAGACCCAGTACTTC.